This T cell receptor beta chain was profiled in a study of T cell repertoires in cytomegalovirus infection. Study overall: Through public TCR beta signatures, both CMV infection and matching HLA type were indicated.

TCRdb re-called the reads through MiXCR, storing one row per CDR3 protein. This repertoire shows approximately 310,000 distinct CDR3 sequences, 20% to 25% found once; its top ten account for 10% to 15%. Ten or more counts support this clonotype. Its target is unknown. Study results and caveats: Across the ex vivo response, the dominant clonotypes were HLA-C-restricted CMV-specific TCR beta clonotypes.

Per the germline V gene, CDR1 is SGHTA and CDR2 is FQGNSA. This CDR3 has 16 amino acids. Deletions cut 1 base from V and 6 bases from J, with 17 bases between. This clonotype originated in a human donor in good health (CMV status not recorded). Some clones in this sample may be carry-over from other donors' samples. This sequence joins TRBV7-2 and TRBJ2-3; tentatively, D is TRBD2 (6 bases). The sample here was cultured PBMCs, taken from culture after CMV antigen stimulation. This chain's CDR3 is CASSLVAAGGRDTQYF. CDR3 nucleotide sequence: TGTGCCAGCAGCTTAGTAGCAGCGGGTGGTCGGGATACGCAGTATTTT.